One sample yielded the 5 T cell receptor beta chains listed below, sequenced in a study of T cell responses to AZD1222 COVID-19 vaccine (TCRdb year 2021). The method behind the library was the immunoSEQ multiplex PCR assay. This is the immuneACCESS table as TCRdb keeps it, with only in-frame sequences that have V and J called. A part of the clones is gone; compared with another copy, unresolved V genes explain less than half, and the rest is unexplained. This sample has under 140,000 clones in its table, and approximately 94% of those were observed once. The ten largest clones add up to around 3% of the sample. The sample's time point label, decoded: about 28 days (+/-7) after the second vaccine dose. The material sequenced was peripheral blood, taken 28 days after the second AZD1222 dose. These receptor sequences come from an adult who received the AZD1222 COVID-19 vaccine.

This chain links TRBV5-8 with TRBJ1-2, with TRBD1 identical over 7 bases. Germline V gives CDR1 SGHTS, CDR2 YDEGEE. The CDR3 runs to 15 residues. V lost 6 bases and J lost 8; bases outside the gene matches: 16. The CDR3 reads CASTPKGAFSEGYTF. CDR3 coding DNA: TGTGCCAGCACCCCGAAGGGGGCGTTTAGTGAAGGCTACACCTTC.

The genes are TRBV6-5 and TRBJ1-6; tentatively, D is TRBD1 (6 bases). CDR3 size: 14 residues. Trimming took 6 bases from V and 13 from J, leaving 19 bases between them. Germline V gene data show CDR1 as MNHEY and CDR2 as SVGAGI. CDR3 residues: CASSRPGHGSPLHF. CDR3 nucleotide sequence: TGTGCCAGCAGCCGACCGGGACACGGTAGTCCCCTCCACTTT.

The chain carries TRBV21-1 and TRBJ2-3; TRBD2 is the table's D call, not checked against the DNA. TRBV21-1 is listed as a pseudogene. This CDR3 spans 18 amino acids. The CDR3 loop is CASSKQLAGEPSVDTQYF. The CDR3 DNA reads TGTGCCAGCAGCAAACAACTAGCGGGAGAGCCCTCGGTAGATACGCAGTATTTT.

The chain joins TRBV27 to TRBJ1-5; D is possibly TRBD1 (6 bases). Trimming removed 4 bases from V and 3 bases from J, with 10 bases in between. CDR1 and CDR2 (germline): MNHEY, SMNVEV (reference sequence). The CDR3 is 14 residues long. This CDR3 reads CASSSGDLNQPQHF. The CDR3 nucleotides read TGTGCCAGCAGTTCAGGGGACCTCAATCAGCCCCAGCATTTT.

The V gene is TRBV3-1 (or the pseudogene TRBV3-2), the J gene TRBJ1-2; possible D gene TRBD1, 5 bases. Looked up from germline, CDR1 is LGHDT and CDR2 is YNNKEL (reference sequence). Trimming took off 4 bases at V and 6 bases at J, with 12 bases between the two ends. CDR3 length: 13 amino acids. DNA for the CDR3: TGTGCCAGCAGCCTATCAGGGTTGGATGGCTACACCTTC. This translates into CASSLSGLDGYTF.